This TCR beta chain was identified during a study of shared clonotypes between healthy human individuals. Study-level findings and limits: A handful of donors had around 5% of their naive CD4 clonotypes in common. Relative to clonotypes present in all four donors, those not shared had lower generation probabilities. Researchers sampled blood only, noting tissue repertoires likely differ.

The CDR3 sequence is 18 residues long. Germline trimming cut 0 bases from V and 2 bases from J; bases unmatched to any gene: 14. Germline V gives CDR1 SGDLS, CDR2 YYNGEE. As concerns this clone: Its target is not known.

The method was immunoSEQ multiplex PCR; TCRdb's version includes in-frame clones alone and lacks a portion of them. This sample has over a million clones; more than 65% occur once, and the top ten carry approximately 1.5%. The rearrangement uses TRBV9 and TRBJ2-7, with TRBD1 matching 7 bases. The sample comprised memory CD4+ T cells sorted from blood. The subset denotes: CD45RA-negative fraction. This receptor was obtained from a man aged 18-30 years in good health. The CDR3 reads CASSVGVKAGTVAYEQYF. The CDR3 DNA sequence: TGTGCCAGCAGCGTAGGGGTCAAAGCAGGGACAGTAGCCTACGAGCAGTACTTC.